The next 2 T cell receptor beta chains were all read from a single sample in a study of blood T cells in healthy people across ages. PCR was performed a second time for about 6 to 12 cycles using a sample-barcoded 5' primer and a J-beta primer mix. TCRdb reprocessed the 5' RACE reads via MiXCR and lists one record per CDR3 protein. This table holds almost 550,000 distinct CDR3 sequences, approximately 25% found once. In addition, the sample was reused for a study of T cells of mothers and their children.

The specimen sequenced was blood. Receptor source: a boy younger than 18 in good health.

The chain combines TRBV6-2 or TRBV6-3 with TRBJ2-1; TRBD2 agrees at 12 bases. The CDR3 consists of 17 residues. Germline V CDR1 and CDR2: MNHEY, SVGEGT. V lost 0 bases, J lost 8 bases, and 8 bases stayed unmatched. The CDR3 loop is CASSYSIASGGAYEQFF. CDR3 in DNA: TGTGCCAGCAGTTACTCGATAGCTAGCGGGGGGGCATATGAGCAGTTCTTC.

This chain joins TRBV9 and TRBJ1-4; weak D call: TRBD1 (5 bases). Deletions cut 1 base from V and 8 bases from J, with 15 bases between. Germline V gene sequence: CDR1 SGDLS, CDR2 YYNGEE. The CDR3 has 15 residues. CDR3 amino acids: CASSVTGTPMEKLFF. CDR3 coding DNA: TGTGCCAGCAGCGTAACCGGGACCCCCATGGAAAAACTGTTTTTT.